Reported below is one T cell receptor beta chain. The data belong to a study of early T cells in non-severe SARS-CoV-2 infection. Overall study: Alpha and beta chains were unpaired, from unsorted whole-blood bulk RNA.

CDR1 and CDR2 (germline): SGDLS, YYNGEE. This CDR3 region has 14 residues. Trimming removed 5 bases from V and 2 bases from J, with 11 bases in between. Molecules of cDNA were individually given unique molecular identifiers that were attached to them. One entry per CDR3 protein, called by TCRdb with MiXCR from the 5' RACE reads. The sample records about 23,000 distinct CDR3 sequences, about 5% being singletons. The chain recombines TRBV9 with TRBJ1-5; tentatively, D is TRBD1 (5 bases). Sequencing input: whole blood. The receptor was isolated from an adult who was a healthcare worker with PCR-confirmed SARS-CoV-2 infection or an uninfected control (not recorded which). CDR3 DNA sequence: TGTGCCAGCAGTAGCGGGGGAGGCAATCAGCCCCAGCATTTT. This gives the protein CASSSGGGNQPQHF.